The rows below give T cell receptor beta chains drawn from one sample of a study of CD4 and CD8 cells across lung adenocarcinoma regions. TCRdb processed the PCR reads anew with MiXCR; each CDR3 protein has one entry. The sample holds 7,500 to 8,500 distinct CDR3 sequences, roughly 40% seen once. Source material: CD4+ T cells from the margin of a lung tumor. These receptors came from a male donor with lung adenocarcinoma. The CD4 and CD8 labels of this study may be unreliable. CDR3s include the opening cysteine and the closing phenylalanine or tryptophan. A D gene is named only where the DNA matches it firmly. Expanded clones are given a class, and other clones once, few, many or no size at all.

j_call: TRBJ2-3; d_call: -; v_call: TRBV6-1; clone_size: -; cdr3_aa: CASSEGAGWTGEQYF; cdr3_nt: TGTGCCAGCAGTGAGGGCGCGGGTTGGACCGGTGAGCAGTATTTT
j_call: TRBJ2-3; d_call: -; v_call: TRBV27; clone_size: few; cdr3_aa: CASSLRVPPPRRSRDTQYF; cdr3_nt: TGTGCCAGCAGTTTAAGGGTTCCCCCCCCACGCAGGTCCCGGGATACGCAGTATTTT
j_call: TRBJ2-1; d_call: -; v_call: TRBV5-1; clone_size: -; cdr3_aa: CASSLRSFYEQFF; cdr3_nt: TGCGCCAGCAGCTTACGGAGTTTCTATGAGCAGTTCTTC
j_call: TRBJ2-1; d_call: -; v_call: TRBV6-1; clone_size: medium-sized; cdr3_aa: CASTRDGTYNEQFF; cdr3_nt: TGTGCCAGCACGAGGGACGGGACTTACAATGAGCAGTTCTTC
j_call: TRBJ2-7; d_call: TRBD1; v_call: TRBV7-2; clone_size: many; cdr3_aa: CASSFGTGPTYEQYF; cdr3_nt: TGTGCCAGCAGCTTCGGGACAGGGCCTACCTACGAGCAGTACTTC
j_call: TRBJ2-3; d_call: -; v_call: TRBV27; clone_size: -; cdr3_aa: CGRGPGVGVRYTQYF; cdr3_nt: TGTGGCAGGGGACCTGGGGTTGGAGTCAGGTATACGCAGTATTTC
j_call: TRBJ2-3; d_call: -; v_call: TRBV7-6; clone_size: -; cdr3_aa: CASSLKYSTRALTQYF; cdr3_nt: TGTGCCAGCAGCTTAAAATATAGCACGAGAGCCCTAACGCAGTATTTT
j_call: TRBJ2-7; d_call: -; v_call: TRBV6-5; clone_size: -; cdr3_aa: CASSSIYEQYF; cdr3_nt: TGTGCCAGCAGTTCAATTTACGAGCAGTACTTC
j_call: TRBJ2-1; d_call: TRBD2; v_call: TRBV27; clone_size: -; cdr3_aa: CASSRLAGVSYNEQFF; cdr3_nt: TGTGCCAGCAGTCGCCTAGCGGGAGTGTCCTACAATGAGCAGTTCTTC
j_call: TRBJ2-7; d_call: TRBD2; v_call: TRBV10-1; clone_size: few; cdr3_aa: CASPEGLAGSYEQYF; cdr3_nt: TGCGCCAGCCCCGAGGGACTAGCGGGGTCCTACGAGCAGTACTTC
j_call: TRBJ2-5; d_call: -; v_call: TRBV7-6; clone_size: few; cdr3_aa: CASSHYSRTQYF; cdr3_nt: TGTGCCAGCAGCCACTACTCGAGGACCCAGTACTTC
j_call: TRBJ2-3; d_call: TRBD1; v_call: TRBV6-1; clone_size: -; cdr3_aa: CASRGDRAKNMQYF; cdr3_nt: TGTGCCAGCAGGGGGGACAGGGCCAAAAACATGCAGTATTTC
j_call: TRBJ2-5; d_call: -; v_call: TRBV10-2; clone_size: few; cdr3_aa: CASSLQGNYQETQYF; cdr3_nt: TGCGCCAGCAGCCTGCAGGGGAATTACCAAGAGACCCAGTACTTC
j_call: TRBJ2-6; d_call: -; v_call: TRBV27; clone_size: -; cdr3_aa: CASSCVSGARAKNIQYF; cdr3_nt: TGTGCCAGCAGCTGCGTATCGGGGGCGCGGGCGAAAAACATTCAGTATTTC
j_call: TRBJ2-1; d_call: -; v_call: TRBV6-5; clone_size: few; cdr3_aa: CASSLGRGSYNEQFF; cdr3_nt: TGTGCCAGCAGTTTGGGCCGGGGCTCCTACAATGAGCAGTTCTTC
j_call: TRBJ2-3; d_call: TRBD1; v_call: TRBV7-2; clone_size: -; cdr3_aa: CASSWTGGRTDTQYF; cdr3_nt: TGTGCCAGCAGCTGGACAGGGGGAAGGACAGATACGCAGTATTTT
j_call: TRBJ2-3; d_call: -; v_call: TRBV10-2; clone_size: -; cdr3_aa: CAGTLAVGTDKQFF; cdr3_nt: TGCGCGGGCACACTGGCTGTAGGCACCGATAAGCAGTTTTTT
j_call: TRBJ2-7; d_call: -; v_call: TRBV10-1; clone_size: -; cdr3_aa: CASSESPGYEQYF; cdr3_nt: TGCGCCAGCAGTGAGTCGCCGGGGTACGAGCAGTACTTC
j_call: TRBJ1-1; d_call: -; v_call: TRBV10-3; clone_size: -; cdr3_aa: CAISPGNTEAFF; cdr3_nt: TGTGCCATCAGTCCGGGCAACACTGAAGCTTTCTTT
j_call: TRBJ2-1; d_call: TRBD2; v_call: TRBV20-1; clone_size: -; cdr3_aa: CSARDPAGYNEQFF; cdr3_nt: TGCAGTGCTAGAGACCCAGCGGGATACAATGAGCAGTTCTTC
j_call: TRBJ2-7; d_call: TRBD1; v_call: TRBV11-3; clone_size: -; cdr3_aa: CASSIGQGAYEQYF; cdr3_nt: TGTGCCAGCAGTATCGGACAGGGGGCTTACGAGCAGTACTTC
j_call: TRBJ2-5; d_call: -; v_call: TRBV27; clone_size: -; cdr3_aa: CGAGFGGPGQETQYF; cdr3_nt: TGTGGCGCCGGGTTCGGGGGCCCTGGGCAAGAGACCCAGTATTTC